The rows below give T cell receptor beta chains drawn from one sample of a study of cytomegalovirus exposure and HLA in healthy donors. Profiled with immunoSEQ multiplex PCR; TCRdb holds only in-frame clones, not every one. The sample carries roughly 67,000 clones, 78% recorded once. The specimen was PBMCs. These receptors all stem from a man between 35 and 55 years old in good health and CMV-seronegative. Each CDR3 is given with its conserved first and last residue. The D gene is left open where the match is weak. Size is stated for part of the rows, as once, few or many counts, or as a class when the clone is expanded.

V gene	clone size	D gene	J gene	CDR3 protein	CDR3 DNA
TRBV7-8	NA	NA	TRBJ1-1	CASSLERGAEAFF	TGTGCCAGCAGCTTAGAACGGGGAGCTGAAGCTTTCTTT
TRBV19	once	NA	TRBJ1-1	CASSIDPIRTEAFF	TGTGCCAGTAGTATAGACCCTATACGCACTGAAGCTTTCTTT
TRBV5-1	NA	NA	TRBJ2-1	CASSLVPGRGQFF	TGCGCCAGCAGCTTGGTTCCGGGTAGAGGGCAGTTCTTC
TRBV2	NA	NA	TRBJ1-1	CASSGSTEAFF	TGTGCCAGCAGTGGCAGCACTGAAGCTTTCTTT
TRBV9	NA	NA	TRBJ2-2	CASTRPSSTGELFF	TGTGCCAGCACGAGGCCGTCTTCGACCGGGGAGCTGTTTTTT
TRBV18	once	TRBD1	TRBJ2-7	CASARDSSYEQYF	TGTGCCAGCGCTCGGGACAGCTCCTACGAGCAGTACTTC
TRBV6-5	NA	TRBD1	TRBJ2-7	CVSSYSLGQAYEQYF	TGTGTCAGCAGTTACTCTTTAGGACAGGCCTACGAGCAGTACTTC
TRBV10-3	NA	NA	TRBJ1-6	CAIKGLAGNSPLHF	TGTGCCATCAAAGGACTGGCGGGGAATTCACCCCTCCACTTT
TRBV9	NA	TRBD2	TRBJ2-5	CASSVGRAKETQYF	TGTGCCAGCAGCGTTGGGAGGGCGAAAGAGACCCAGTACTTC
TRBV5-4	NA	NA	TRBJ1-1	CASSFSSRGNTEAFF	TGTGCCAGCAGCTTCTCTTCGCGAGGGAACACTGAAGCTTTCTTT
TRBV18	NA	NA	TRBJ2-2	CASSPPFGSAGELFF	TGTGCCAGCTCACCGCCATTCGGGAGCGCCGGGGAGCTGTTTTTT
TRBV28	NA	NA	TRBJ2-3	CASSFLQGTDTQYF	TGTGCCAGCAGTTTTTTGCAGGGCACAGATACGCAGTATTTT
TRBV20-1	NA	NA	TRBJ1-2	CSAFTGYGYTF	TGCAGTGCTTTTACAGGTTATGGCTACACCTTC
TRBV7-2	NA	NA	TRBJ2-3	CASSLKAGAADTQYF	TGTGCCAGCAGCTTAAAGGCGGGGGCGGCGGATACGCAGTATTTT
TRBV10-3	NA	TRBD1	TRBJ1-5	CAIRRDRDQPQHF	TGTGCCATCAGACGGGACAGGGATCAGCCCCAGCATTTT
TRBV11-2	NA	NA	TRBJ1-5	CASSLERDQPQHF	TGTGCCAGCAGCTTAGAACGAGATCAGCCCCAGCATTTT
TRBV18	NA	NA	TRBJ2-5	CASSPLGRGETQYF	TGTGCCAGCTCACCCTTGGGCCGCGGGGAGACCCAGTACTTC
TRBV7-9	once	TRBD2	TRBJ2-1	CSSRLAGGGTDEQFF	TGTTCCAGCAGACTAGCGGGAGGGGGGACCGATGAGCAGTTCTTC
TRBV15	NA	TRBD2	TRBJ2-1	CATSRLAGANEQFF	TGTGCCACCAGCAGACTAGCGGGAGCCAATGAGCAGTTCTTC
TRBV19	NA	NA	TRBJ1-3	CASSVPGRTGDGSGNTIYF	TGTGCCAGTAGTGTTCCCGGGAGGACGGGGGATGGCTCCGGAAACACCATATATTTT
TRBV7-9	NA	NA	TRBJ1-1	CASSPPWGEAEAFF	TGTGCCAGCAGCCCCCCATGGGGGGAGGCTGAAGCTTTCTTT
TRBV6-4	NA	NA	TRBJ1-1	CASSTQQGALEAFF	TGTGCCAGCAGTACCCAACAAGGGGCTCTCGAAGCTTTCTTT
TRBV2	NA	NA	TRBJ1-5	CASSVEVSDQPQHF	TGTGCCAGCAGCGTCGAGGTTTCCGATCAGCCCCAGCATTTT
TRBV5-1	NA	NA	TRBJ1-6	CASSQVPSSYNSPLHF	TGCGCCAGCAGCCAGGTTCCGAGCTCCTATAATTCACCCCTCCACTTT
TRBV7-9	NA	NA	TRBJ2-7	CSSTFPGGEQYF	TGTTCCAGCACCTTCCCCGGGGGCGAGCAGTACTTC
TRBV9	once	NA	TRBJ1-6	CASTRRGLDNSPLHF	TGTGCCAGCACCCGTAGGGGCTTGGACAATTCACCCCTCCACTTT
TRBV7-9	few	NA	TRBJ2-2	CASQAFSDNGELFF	TGTGCCAGCCAAGCTTTTAGCGATAACGGGGAGCTGTTTTTT
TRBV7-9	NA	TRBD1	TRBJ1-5	CASSLGGQDNQPQHF	TGTGCCAGCAGCTTAGGGGGACAGGACAATCAGCCCCAGCATTTT
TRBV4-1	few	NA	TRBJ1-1	CASSPIDPGRPAFF	TGCGCCAGCAGCCCAATTGATCCAGGGCGACCAGCTTTCTTT
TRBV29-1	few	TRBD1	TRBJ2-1	CSVDGTGRHNEQFF	TGCAGCGTTGATGGGACAGGGCGTCACAATGAGCAGTTCTTC
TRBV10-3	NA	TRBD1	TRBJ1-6	CAISEPLRRGRGSPLHF	TGTGCCATCAGTGAGCCCCTCAGGAGGGGGCGAGGTTCACCCCTCCACTTT
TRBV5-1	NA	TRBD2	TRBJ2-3	CASSETSGGADTQYF	TGCGCCAGCAGCGAGACTAGCGGGGGAGCAGATACGCAGTATTTT
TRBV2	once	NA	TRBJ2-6	CASTGQPSSGANVLTF	TGTGCCAGCACGGGACAACCGTCCTCTGGGGCCAACGTCCTGACTTTC
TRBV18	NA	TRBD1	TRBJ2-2	CASSRQGSKNTGELFF	TGTGCCAGCTCAAGACAGGGATCTAAGAACACCGGGGAGCTGTTTTTT
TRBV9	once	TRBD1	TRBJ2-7	CASSPTGGNYEQYF	TGTGCCAGCAGCCCGACAGGGGGAAACTACGAGCAGTACTTC
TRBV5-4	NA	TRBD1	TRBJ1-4	CASRRDRAAKLFF	TGTGCCAGCAGGCGGGACAGGGCGGCCAAACTGTTTTTT
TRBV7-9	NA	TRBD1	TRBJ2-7	CASSSRDSSYEQYF	TGTGCCAGCAGCTCCCGGGACAGCTCCTACGAGCAGTACTTC
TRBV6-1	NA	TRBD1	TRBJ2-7	CASTGTVSYEQYF	TGTGCCAGCACTGGGACAGTCTCCTACGAGCAGTACTTC
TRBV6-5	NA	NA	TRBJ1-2	CASSYSTGSGYTF	TGTGCCAGCAGTTACTCGACAGGCAGCGGCTACACCTTC
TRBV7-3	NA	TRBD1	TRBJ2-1	CASSAGTGFSYNEQFF	TGTGCCAGCAGCGCCGGGACAGGGTTTTCCTACAATGAGCAGTTCTTC
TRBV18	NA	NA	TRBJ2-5	CASSPTVGEGTQYF	TGTGCCAGCTCACCAACAGTGGGAGAGGGGACCCAGTACTTC
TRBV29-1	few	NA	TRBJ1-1	CSGGVGDTEAFF	TGCAGTGGAGGGGTTGGGGACACTGAAGCTTTCTTT
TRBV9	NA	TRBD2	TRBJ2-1	CASSDGLASYNEQFF	TGTGCCAGCAGTGACGGACTAGCCTCCTACAATGAGCAGTTCTTC
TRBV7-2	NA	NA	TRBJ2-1	CASSLGGGGQSSYNEQFF	TGTGCCAGCAGCTTAGGGGGGGGCGGCCAGAGCTCCTACAATGAGCAGTTCTTC
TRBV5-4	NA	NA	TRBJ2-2	CASSLGGRPNTGELFF	TGTGCCAGCAGCTTGGGGGGCAGGCCGAACACCGGGGAGCTGTTTTTT
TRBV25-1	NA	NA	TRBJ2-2	CASSEYIAGGITGELFF	TGTGCCAGCAGTGAATATATAGCAGGAGGTATCACCGGGGAGCTGTTTTTT
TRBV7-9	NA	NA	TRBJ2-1	CASSQRDSLGWNNEQFF	TGTGCCAGCAGCCAACGGGACTCCCTCGGGTGGAACAATGAGCAGTTCTTC
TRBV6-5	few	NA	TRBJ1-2	CASSYSPTGNYGYTF	TGTGCCAGCAGTTACTCCCCGACAGGAAACTATGGCTACACCTTC
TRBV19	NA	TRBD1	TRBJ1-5	CASRDRDNQPQHF	TGTGCCAGTCGGGACAGGGACAATCAGCCCCAGCATTTT